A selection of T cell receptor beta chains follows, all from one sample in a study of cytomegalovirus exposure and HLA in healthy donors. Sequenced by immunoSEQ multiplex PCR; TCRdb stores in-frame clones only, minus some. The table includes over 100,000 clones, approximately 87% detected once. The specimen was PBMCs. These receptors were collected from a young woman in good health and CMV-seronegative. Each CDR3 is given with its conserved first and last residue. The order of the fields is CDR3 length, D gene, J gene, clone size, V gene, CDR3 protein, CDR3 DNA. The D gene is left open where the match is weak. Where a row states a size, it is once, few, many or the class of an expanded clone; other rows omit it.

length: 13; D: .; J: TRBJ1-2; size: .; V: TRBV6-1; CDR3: CASSERANYGYTF; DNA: TGTGCCAGCAGTGAGAGGGCTAACTATGGCTACACCTTC
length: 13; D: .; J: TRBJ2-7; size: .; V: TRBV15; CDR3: CATGRAGSYEQYF; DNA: TGTGCCACCGGCAGGGCAGGCTCCTACGAGCAGTACTTC
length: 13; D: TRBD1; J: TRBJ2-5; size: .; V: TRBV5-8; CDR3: CASSSGQGETQYF; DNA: TGTGCCAGCAGCTCGGGACAGGGGGAGACCCAGTACTTC
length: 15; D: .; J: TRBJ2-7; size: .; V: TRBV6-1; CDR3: CASSGQTVSSYEQYF; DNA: TGTGCCAGCAGCGGACAGACCGTTTCCTCCTACGAGCAGTACTTC
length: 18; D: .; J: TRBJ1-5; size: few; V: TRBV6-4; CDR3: CASSDMTGNRISNQPQHF; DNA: TGTGCCAGCAGTGACATGACAGGTAATAGGATTAGCAATCAGCCCCAGCATTTT
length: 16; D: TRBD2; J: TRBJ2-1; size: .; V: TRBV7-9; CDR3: CASSLLRGGGANEQFF; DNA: TGTGCCAGCAGCTTATTGAGGGGCGGGGGGGCGAATGAGCAGTTCTTC
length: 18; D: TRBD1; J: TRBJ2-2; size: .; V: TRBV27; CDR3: CASSFPTGTGGRAGELFF; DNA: TGTGCCAGCAGTTTCCCAACCGGGACAGGGGGCAGAGCCGGGGAGCTGTTTTTT
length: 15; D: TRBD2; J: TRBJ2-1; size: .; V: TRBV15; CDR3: CATSVLAGGNNEQFF; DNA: TGTGCCACCAGCGTACTAGCGGGGGGGAACAATGAGCAGTTCTTC
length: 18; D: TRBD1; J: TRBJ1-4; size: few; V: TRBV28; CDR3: CASSKLRTGLPTNEKLFF; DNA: TGTGCCAGCAGTAAATTACGGACAGGGCTTCCGACTAATGAAAAACTGTTTTTT
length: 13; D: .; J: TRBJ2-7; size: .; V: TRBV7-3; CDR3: CASSLTSGNEQYF; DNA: TGTGCCAGCAGCTTAACCTCGGGGAACGAGCAGTACTTC
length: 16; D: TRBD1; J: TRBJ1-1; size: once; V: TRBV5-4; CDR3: CASSPPGQILNTEAFF; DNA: TGTGCCAGCAGCCCCCCGGGACAGATTTTAAACACTGAAGCTTTCTTT
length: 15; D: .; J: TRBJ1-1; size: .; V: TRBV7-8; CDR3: CASSLRGTLNTEAFF; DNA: TGTGCCAGCAGCCTCCGTGGGACACTGAACACTGAAGCTTTCTTT
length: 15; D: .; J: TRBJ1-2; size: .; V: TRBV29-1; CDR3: CSVGGRQDISGGYTF; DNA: TGCAGCGTTGGGGGGAGACAGGACATATCAGGTGGCTACACCTTC
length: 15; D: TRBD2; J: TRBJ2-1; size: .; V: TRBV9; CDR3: CASSPGTSTYNEQFF; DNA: TGTGCCAGCAGCCCGGGGACTAGTACCTACAATGAGCAGTTCTTC
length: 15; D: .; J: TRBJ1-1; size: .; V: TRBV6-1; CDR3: CASSEARGRGTEAFF; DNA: TGTGCCAGCAGTGAAGCGCGGGGGAGGGGGACTGAAGCTTTCTTT
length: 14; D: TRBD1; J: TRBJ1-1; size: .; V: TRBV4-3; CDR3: CASSQARQGTEAFF; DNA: TGCGCCAGCAGCCAGGCTCGACAGGGCACTGAAGCTTTCTTT
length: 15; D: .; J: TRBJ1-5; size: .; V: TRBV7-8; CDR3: CASSWNDGRNQPQHF; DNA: TGTGCCAGCAGCTGGAACGATGGGAGAAATCAGCCCCAGCATTTT
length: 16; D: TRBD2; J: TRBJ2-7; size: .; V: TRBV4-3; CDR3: CASSQDYLAGSYEQYF; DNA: TGCGCCAGCAGCCAAGATTATCTAGCGGGAAGCTACGAGCAGTACTTC
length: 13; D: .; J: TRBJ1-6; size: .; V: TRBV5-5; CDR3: CASSLSDSPPLHF; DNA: TGTGCCAGCAGCTTATCGGACAGCCCCCCACTCCACTTT
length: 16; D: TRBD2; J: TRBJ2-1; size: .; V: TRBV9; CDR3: CASSVGSGRGLDEQFF; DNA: TGTGCCAGCAGCGTAGGGAGCGGGAGGGGTCTCGATGAGCAGTTCTTC
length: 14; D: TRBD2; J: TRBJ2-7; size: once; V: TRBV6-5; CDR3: CASSLAGEVYEQYF; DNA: TGTGCCAGCAGTTTGGCGGGAGAGGTTTACGAGCAGTACTTC
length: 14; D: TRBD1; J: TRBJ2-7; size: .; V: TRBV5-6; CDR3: CASSRRTGDYEQYF; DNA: TGTGCCAGCAGCCGCCGGACAGGGGACTACGAGCAGTACTTC
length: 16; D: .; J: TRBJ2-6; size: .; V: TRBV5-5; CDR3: CASSGTGFSGANVLTF; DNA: TGTGCCAGCAGCGGAACGGGGTTCTCTGGGGCCAACGTCCTGACTTTC
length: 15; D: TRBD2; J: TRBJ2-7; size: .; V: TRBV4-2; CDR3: CASSSIAGGKHEQYF; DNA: TGTGCCAGCAGCTCTATAGCGGGAGGGAAACACGAGCAGTACTTC
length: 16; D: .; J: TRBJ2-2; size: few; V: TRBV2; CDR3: CASSLEAGSGTGELFF; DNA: TGTGCCAGCAGCCTCGAAGCGGGCAGCGGCACCGGGGAGCTGTTTTTT
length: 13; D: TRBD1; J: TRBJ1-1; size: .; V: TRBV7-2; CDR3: CASSLTGSTEAFF; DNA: TGTGCCAGCAGCTTGACAGGGTCCACTGAAGCTTTCTTT
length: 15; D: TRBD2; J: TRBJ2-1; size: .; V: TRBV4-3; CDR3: CASSRSSGTYNEQFF; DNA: TGCGCCAGCAGCAGGTCTAGCGGGACTTACAATGAGCAGTTCTTC